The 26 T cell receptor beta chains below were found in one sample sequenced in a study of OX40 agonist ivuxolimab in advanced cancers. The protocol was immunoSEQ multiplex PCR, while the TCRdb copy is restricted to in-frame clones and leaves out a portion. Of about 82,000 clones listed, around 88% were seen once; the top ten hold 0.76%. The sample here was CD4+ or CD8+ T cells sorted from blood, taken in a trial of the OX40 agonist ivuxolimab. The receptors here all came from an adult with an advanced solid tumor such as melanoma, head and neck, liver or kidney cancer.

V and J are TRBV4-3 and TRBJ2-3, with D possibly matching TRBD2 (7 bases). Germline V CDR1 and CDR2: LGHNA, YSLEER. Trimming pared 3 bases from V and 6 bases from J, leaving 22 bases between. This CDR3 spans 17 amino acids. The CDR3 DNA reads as TGCGCCAGCAGCCACGGCAGTAGAGGGAGGGGGACGGATACGCAGTATTTT. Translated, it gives CASSHGSRGRGTDTQYF.

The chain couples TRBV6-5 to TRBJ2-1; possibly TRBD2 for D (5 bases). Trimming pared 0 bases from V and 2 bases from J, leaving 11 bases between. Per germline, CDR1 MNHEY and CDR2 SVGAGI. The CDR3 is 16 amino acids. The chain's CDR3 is CASSYSLANPYNEQFF. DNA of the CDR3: TGTGCCAGCAGTTACTCGTTAGCGAATCCCTACAATGAGCAGTTCTTC.

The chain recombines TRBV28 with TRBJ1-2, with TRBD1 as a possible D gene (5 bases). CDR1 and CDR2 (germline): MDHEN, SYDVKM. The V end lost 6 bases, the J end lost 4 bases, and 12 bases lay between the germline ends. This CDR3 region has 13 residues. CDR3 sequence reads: CASRLTEIYGYTF. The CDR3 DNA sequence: TGTGCCAGCAGATTGACAGAGATCTATGGCTACACCTTC.

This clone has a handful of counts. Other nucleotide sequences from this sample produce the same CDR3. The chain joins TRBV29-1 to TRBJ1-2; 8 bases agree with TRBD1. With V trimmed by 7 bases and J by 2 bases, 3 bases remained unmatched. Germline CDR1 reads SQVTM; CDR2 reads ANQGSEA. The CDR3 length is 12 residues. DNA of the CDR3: TGCAGCGCTGGACAGGGAAACTATGGCTACACCTTC. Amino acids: CSAGQGNYGYTF.

The CDR3 here is CASGSGSGANQEAFF. The CDR3 DNA follows: TGTGCTAGTGGTTCAGGGTCCGGGGCTAATCAGGAAGCTTTCTTT. The chain employs TRBV12-5 and TRBJ1-1; a possible D gene is TRBD1 (5 bases). Trimming took off 4 bases at V and 8 bases at J, with 20 bases between the two ends. The CDR3 has 15 residues. Germline CDR1 and CDR2: LGHNT and FRNRAP.

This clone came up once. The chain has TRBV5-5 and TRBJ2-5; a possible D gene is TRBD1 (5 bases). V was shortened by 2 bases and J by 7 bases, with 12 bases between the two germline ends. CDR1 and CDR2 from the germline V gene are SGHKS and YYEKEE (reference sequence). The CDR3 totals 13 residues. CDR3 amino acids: CASSFDRQSTQYF. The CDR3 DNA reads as TGTGCCAGCAGCTTTGACAGACAGTCGACCCAGTACTTC.

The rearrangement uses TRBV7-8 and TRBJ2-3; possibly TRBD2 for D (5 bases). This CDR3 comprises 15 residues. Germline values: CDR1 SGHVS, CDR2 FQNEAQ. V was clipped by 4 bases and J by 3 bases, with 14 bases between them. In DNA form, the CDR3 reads TGTGCCAGCAGCTCATTAGTAGGGAGTACAGATACGCAGTATTTT. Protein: CASSSLVGSTDTQYF. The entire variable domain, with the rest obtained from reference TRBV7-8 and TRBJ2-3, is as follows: GAGVSQSPRYKVAKRGQDVALRCDPISGHVSLFWYQQALGQGPEFLTYFQNEAQLDKSGLPSDRFFAERPEGSVSTLKIQRTQQEDSAVYLCASSSLVGSTDTQYFGPGTRLTVL.

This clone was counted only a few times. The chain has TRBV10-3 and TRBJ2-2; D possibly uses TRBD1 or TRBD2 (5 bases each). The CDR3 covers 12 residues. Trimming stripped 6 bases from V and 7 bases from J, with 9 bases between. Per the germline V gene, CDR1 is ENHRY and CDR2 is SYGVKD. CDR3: CAISPGLGELFF. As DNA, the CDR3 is TGTGCCATCAGCCCGGGGCTCGGGGAGCTGTTTTTT.

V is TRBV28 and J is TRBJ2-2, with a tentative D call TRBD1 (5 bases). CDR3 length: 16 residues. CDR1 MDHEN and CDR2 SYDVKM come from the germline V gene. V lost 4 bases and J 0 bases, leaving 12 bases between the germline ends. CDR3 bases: TGTGCCAGCAGTTCTAGTTGGACAACGAACACCGGGGAGCTGTTTTTT. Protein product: CASSSSWTTNTGELFF. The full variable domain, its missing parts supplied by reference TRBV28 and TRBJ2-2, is DVKVTQSSRYLVKRTGEKVFLECVQDMDHENMFWYRQDPGLGLRLIYFSYDVKMKEKGDIPEGYSVSREKKERFSLILESASTNQTSMYLCASSSSWTTNTGELFFGEGSRLTVL.

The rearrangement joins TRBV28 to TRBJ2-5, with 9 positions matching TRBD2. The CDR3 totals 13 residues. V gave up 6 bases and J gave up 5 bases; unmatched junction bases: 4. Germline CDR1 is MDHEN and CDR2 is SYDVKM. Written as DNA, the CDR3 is TGTGCCAGCAGGCCTAGCGGGAAGGAGACCCAGTACTTC. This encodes CASRPSGKETQYF. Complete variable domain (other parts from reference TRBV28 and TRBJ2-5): DVKVTQSSRYLVKRTGEKVFLECVQDMDHENMFWYRQDPGLGLRLIYFSYDVKMKEKGDIPEGYSVSREKKERFSLILESASTNQTSMYLCASRPSGKETQYFGPGTRLLVL.

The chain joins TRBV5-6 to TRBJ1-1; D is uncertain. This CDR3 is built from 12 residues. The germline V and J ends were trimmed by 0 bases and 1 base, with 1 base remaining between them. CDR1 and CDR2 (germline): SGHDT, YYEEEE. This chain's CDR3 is CASSLANTEAFF. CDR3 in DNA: TGTGCCAGCAGCTTGGCGAACACTGAAGCTTTCTTT.

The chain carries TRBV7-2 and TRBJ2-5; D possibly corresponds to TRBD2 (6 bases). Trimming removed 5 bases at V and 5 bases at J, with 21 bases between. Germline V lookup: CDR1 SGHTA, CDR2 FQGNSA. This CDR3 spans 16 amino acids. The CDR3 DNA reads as TGTGCCAGCAGCAGCCTACGGGCGGGACCGGGTGAGACCCAGTACTTC. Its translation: CASSSLRAGPGETQYF.

CDR3: CASSRDREIEQFF. The CDR3 DNA sequence: TGTGCCAGCTCAAGGGACAGGGAAATTGAGCAGTTCTTC. The V gene is TRBV18, the J gene TRBJ2-1; TRBD1 agrees at 9 bases. This CDR3 spans 13 amino acids. V shed 5 bases, J shed 9 bases, and the junction held 5 bases outside the gene matches. Per germline, CDR1 KGHSH and CDR2 LQKENI. Full variable domain (remainder filled in from reference TRBV18 and TRBJ2-1): NAGVMQNPRHLVRRRGQEARLRCSPMKGHSHVYWYRQLPEEGLKFMVYLQKENIIDESGMPKERFSAEFPKEGPSILRIQQVVRGDSAAYFCASSRDREIEQFFGPGTRLTVL.

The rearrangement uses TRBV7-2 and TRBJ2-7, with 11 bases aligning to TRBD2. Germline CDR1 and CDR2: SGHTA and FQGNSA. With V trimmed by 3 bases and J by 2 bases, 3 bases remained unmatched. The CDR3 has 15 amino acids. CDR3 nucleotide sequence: TGTGCCAGCAGCTTGACTAGCGGGACCCCCTACGAGCAGTACTTC. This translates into CASSLTSGTPYEQYF.

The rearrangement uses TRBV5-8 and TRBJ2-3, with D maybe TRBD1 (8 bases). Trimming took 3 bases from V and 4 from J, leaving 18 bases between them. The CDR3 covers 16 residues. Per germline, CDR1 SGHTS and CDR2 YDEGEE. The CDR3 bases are TGTGCCAGCAGCTCCCGGACAGGGAGGGTCGCAGATACGCAGTATTTT. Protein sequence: CASSSRTGRVADTQYF.

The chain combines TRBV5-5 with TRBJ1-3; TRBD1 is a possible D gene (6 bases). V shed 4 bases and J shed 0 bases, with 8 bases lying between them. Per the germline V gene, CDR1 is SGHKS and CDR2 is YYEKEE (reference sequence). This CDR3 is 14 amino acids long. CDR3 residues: CASSTRGSGNTIYF. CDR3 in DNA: TGTGCCAGCAGCACCAGGGGCTCTGGAAACACCATATATTTT.

The CDR3 DNA is TGCGCCAGCAGCCGCACGGAAGGGGCCCACCTCATGAACACTGAAGCTTTCTTT. Its translation: CASSRTEGAHLMNTEAFF. J is TRBJ1-1 and V is TRBV4-3; TRBD1 might be the D (5 bases). The germline V and J ends were trimmed by 4 bases and 0 bases, with 21 bases remaining between them. This CDR3 contains 18 residues. In germline, CDR1 is LGHNA, CDR2 YSLEER.

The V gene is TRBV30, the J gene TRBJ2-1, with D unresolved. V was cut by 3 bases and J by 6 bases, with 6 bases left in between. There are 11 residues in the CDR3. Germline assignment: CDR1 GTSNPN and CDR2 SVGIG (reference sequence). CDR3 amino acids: CAWSYLNEQFF. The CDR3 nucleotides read TGTGCCTGGAGCTACCTCAATGAGCAGTTCTTC.

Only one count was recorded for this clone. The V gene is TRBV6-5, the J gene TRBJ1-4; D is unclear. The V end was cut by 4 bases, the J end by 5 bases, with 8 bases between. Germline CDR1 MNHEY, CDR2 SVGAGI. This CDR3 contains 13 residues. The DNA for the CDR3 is TGTGCCAGCAGTTTACGGCGCAATGAAAAACTGTTTTTT. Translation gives CASSLRRNEKLFF.

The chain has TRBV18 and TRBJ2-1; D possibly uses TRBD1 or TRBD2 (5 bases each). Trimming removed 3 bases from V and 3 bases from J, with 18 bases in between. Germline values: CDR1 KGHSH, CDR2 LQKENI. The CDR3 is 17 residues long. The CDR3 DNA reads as TGTGCCAGCTCACCCCGGGACGCTGAAATCTTCTACAATGAGCAGTTCTTC. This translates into CASSPRDAEIFYNEQFF.

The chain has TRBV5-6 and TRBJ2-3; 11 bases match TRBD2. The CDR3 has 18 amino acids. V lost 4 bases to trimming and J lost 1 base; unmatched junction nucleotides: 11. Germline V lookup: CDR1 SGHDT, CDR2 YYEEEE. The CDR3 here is CASSRLGSGRVRTDTQYF. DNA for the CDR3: TGTGCCAGCAGCCGGCTGGGTAGCGGGAGGGTCCGCACAGATACGCAGTATTTT.

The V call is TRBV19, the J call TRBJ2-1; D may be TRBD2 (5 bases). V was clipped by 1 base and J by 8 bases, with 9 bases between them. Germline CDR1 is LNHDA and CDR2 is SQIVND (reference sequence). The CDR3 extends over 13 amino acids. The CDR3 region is CASSIGRSHEQFF. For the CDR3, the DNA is TGTGCCAGTAGTATAGGGAGGAGCCATGAGCAGTTCTTC.

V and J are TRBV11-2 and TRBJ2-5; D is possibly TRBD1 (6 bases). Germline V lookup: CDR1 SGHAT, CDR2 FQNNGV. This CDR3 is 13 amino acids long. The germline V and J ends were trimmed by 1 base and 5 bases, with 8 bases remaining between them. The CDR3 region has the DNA TGTGCCAGCAGCTTAGGACAGGCTGAGACCCAGTACTTC. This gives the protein CASSLGQAETQYF. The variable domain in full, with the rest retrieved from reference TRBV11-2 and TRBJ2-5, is EAGVAQSPRYKIIEKRQSVAFWCNPISGHATLYWYQQILGQGPKLLIQFQNNGVVDDSQLPKDRFSAERLKGVDSTLKIQPAKLEDSAVYLCASSLGQAETQYFGPGTRLLVL.

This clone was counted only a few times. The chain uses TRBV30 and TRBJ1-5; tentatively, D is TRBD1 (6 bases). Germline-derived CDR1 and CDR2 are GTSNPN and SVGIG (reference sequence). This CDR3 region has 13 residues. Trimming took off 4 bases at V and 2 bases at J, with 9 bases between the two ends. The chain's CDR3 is CAWNEGGNQPQHF. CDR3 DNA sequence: TGTGCCTGGAATGAGGGGGGCAATCAGCCCCAGCATTTT.

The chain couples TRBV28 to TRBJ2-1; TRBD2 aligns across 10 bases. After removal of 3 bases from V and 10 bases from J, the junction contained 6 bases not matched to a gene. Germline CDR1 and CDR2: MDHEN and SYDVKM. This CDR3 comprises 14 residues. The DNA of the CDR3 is TGTGCCAGCAGTTTGCTAGCGGGAGCCAGGGAGCAGTTCTTC. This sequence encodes CASSLLAGAREQFF.

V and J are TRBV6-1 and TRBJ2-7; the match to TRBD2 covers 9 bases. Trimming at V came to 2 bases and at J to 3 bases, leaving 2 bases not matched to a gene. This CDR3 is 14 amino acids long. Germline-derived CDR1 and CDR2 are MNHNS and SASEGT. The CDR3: CASSEPAGGYEQYF. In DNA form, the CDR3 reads TGTGCCAGCAGTGAACCAGCGGGGGGCTACGAGCAGTACTTC.